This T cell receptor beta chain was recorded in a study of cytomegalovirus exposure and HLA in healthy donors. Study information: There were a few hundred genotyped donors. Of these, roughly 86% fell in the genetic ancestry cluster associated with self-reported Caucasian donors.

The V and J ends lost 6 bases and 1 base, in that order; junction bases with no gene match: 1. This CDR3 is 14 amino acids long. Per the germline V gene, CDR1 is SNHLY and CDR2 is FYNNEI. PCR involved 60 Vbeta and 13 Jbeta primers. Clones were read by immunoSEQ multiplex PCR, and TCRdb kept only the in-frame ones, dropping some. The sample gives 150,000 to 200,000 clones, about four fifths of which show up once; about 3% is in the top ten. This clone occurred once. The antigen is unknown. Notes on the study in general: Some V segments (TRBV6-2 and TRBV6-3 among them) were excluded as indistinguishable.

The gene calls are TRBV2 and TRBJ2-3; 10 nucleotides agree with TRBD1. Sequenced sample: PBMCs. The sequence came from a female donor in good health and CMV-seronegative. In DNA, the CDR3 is TGTGCCAGCAGCGGACAGGGGGGCACAGATACGCAGTATTTT. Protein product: CASSGQGGTDTQYF.